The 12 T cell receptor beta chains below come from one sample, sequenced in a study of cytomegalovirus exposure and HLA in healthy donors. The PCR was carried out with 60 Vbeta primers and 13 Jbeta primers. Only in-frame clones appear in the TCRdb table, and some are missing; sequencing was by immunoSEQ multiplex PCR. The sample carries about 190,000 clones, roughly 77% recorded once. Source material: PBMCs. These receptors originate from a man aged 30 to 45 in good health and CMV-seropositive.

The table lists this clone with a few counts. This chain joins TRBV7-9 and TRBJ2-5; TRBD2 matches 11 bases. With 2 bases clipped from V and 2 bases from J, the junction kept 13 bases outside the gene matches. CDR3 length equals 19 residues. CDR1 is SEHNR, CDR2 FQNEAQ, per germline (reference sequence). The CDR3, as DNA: TGTGCCAGCAGCTTAAACAGACTAGCGGGGTCGACTAATCAAGAGACCCAGTACTTC. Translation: CASSLNRLAGSTNQETQYF.

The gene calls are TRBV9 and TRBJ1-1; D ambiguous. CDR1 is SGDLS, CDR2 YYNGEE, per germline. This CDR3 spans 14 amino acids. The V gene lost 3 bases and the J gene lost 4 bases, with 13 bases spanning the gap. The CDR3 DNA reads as TGTGCCAGCAGCGGAGAGGGAGGAACCACTGAAGCTTTCTTT. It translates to CASSGEGGTTEAFF.

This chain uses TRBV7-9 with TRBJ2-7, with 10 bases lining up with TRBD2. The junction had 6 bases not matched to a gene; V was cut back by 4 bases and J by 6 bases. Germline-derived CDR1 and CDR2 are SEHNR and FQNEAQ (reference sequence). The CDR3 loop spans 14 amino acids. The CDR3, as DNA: TGTGCCAGCAGCTCTAGCGGGAGTCTCGGCGAGCAGTACTTC. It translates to CASSSSGSLGEQYF.

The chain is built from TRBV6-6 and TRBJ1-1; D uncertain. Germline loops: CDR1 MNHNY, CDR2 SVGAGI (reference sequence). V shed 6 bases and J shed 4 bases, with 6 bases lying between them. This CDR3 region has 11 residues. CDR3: CASSPVTEAFF. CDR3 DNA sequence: TGTGCCAGCAGCCCGGTCACTGAAGCTTTCTTT.

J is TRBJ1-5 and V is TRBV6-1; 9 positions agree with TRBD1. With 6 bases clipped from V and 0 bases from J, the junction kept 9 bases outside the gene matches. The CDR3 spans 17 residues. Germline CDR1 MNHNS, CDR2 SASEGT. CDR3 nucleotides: TGTGCCAGCAGAGAACAGGGGGCAGGACATAGCAATCAGCCCCAGCATTTT. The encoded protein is CASREQGAGHSNQPQHF.

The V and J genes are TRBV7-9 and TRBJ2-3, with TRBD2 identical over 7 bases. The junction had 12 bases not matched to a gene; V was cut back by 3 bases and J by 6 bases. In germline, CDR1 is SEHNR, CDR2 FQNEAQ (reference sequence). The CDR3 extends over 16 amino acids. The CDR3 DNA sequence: TGTGCCAGCAGCTTCCTAGCGGATATGCACGCGGATACGCAGTATTTT. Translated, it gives CASSFLADMHADTQYF.

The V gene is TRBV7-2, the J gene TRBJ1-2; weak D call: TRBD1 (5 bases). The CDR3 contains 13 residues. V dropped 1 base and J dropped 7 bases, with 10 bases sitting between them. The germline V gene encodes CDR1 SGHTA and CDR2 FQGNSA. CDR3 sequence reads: CASSLEQAGGYTF. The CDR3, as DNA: TGTGCCAGCAGCTTAGAACAGGCAGGTGGCTACACCTTC. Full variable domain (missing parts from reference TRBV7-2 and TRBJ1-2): GAGVSQSPSNKVTEKGKDVELRCDPISGHTALYWYRQSLGQGLEFLIYFQGNSAPDKSGLPSDRFSAERTGGSVSTLTIQRTQQEDSAVYLCASSLEQAGGYTFGSGTRLTVV.

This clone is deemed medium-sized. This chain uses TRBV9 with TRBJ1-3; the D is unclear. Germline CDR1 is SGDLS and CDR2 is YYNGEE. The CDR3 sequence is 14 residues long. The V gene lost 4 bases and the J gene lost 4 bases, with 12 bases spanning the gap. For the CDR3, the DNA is TGTGCCAGCAGCCCCCAAGATCTAGGAAACACCATATATTTT. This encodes CASSPQDLGNTIYF.

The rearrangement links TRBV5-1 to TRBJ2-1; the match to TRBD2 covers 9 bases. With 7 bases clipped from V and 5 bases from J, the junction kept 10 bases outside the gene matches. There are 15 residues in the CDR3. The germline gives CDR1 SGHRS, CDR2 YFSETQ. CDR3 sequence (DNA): TGCGCCAGCCTCAGGAGCGGGGGGTCCAACAATGAGCAGTTCTTC. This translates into CASLRSGGSNNEQFF.

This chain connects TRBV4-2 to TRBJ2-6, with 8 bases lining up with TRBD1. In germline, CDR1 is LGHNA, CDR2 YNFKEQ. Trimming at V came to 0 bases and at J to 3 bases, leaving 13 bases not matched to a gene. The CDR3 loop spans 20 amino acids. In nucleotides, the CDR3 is TGTGCCAGCAGCCAAGAGGGTTGGGGGACAGGAGTAGGTGGGGCCAACGTCCTGACTTTC. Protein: CASSQEGWGTGVGGANVLTF.

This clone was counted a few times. The CDR3 protein is CASSLSGGYGYTF. Here the CDR3 DNA reads TGTGCCAGCAGCCTTTCGGGGGGCTATGGCTACACCTTC. The rearrangement links TRBV5-4 to TRBJ1-2, with D possibly TRBD1 on 5 matching bases. This CDR3 spans 13 amino acids. From germline, CDR1 is SGHNT and CDR2 YYREEE (reference sequence). V gave up 4 bases and J gave up 4 bases, with 11 bases separating them.

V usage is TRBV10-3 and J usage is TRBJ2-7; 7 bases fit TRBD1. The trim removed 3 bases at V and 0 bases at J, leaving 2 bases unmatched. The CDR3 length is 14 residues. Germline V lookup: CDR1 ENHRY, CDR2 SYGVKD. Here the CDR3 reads CAISDRGTSYEQYF. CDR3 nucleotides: TGTGCCATCAGTGACAGGGGGACCTCCTACGAGCAGTACTTC.